The rows below give T cell receptor beta chains drawn from one sample of a study of blood T cell repertoires in COVID-19. Generated by immunoSEQ multiplex PCR, the TCRdb table keeps only in-frame clones and is missing some. The sample holds around 120,000 clones, over 60% seen once. The sample comprised peripheral blood. The receptors here all came from a woman aged 80 or older with acute or convalescent COVID-19. Each CDR3 is given with its conserved first and last residue. A D gene is named only where the DNA matches it firmly. Expanded clones are given a class, and other clones once, few, many or no size at all.

abundance: few; j_gene: TRBJ2-1; v_gene: TRBV28; d_gene: .; CDR3nt: TGTGCCAGCAGTCCCTTTACGGCGGCCGTTCAGTTCTTC; CDR3aa: CASSPFTAAVQFF
abundance: .; j_gene: TRBJ1-5; v_gene: TRBV4-3; d_gene: .; CDR3nt: TGCGCCAGCAGCCAGCGCGGCGGGGCTGATCAGCCCCAGCATTTT; CDR3aa: CASSQRGGADQPQHF
abundance: .; j_gene: TRBJ1-2; v_gene: TRBV19; d_gene: TRBD1; CDR3nt: TGTGCCAGTAGTCGCCGGACAGGGGTAGGATATGGCTACACCTTC; CDR3aa: CASSRRTGVGYGYTF
abundance: .; j_gene: TRBJ2-1; v_gene: TRBV6-5; d_gene: TRBD1; CDR3nt: TGTGCCAGCAGATGGACAGGGGAAGGTGAGCAGTTCTTC; CDR3aa: CASRWTGEGEQFF
abundance: .; j_gene: TRBJ1-2; v_gene: TRBV11-2; d_gene: TRBD1; CDR3nt: TGTGCCAGCAGCTACGGACAGGGGGCGGACTATGGCTACACCTTC; CDR3aa: CASSYGQGADYGYTF
abundance: .; j_gene: TRBJ1-4; v_gene: TRBV5-4; d_gene: TRBD1; CDR3nt: TGTGCCAGCAGCTTGGATCAGGGGGCAACTAATGAAAAACTGTTTTTT; CDR3aa: CASSLDQGATNEKLFF
abundance: .; j_gene: TRBJ1-6; v_gene: TRBV19; d_gene: .; CDR3nt: TGTGCCAGTAGTATGGGGCAGGGAAGAGAGAATTCACCCCTCCACTTT; CDR3aa: CASSMGQGRENSPLHF
abundance: .; j_gene: TRBJ2-3; v_gene: TRBV6-2/TRBV6-3; d_gene: TRBD1; CDR3nt: TGTGCCAACAGTTCTAGGGACAGGGATATGGATACGCAGTATTTT; CDR3aa: CANSSRDRDMDTQYF
abundance: .; j_gene: TRBJ2-7; v_gene: TRBV9; d_gene: .; CDR3nt: TGTGCCAGCAGCCCCCGGGGGACAGCTTACGAGCAGTACTTC; CDR3aa: CASSPRGTAYEQYF
abundance: .; j_gene: TRBJ1-5; v_gene: TRBV6-2/TRBV6-3; d_gene: TRBD1; CDR3nt: TGTGCCAGCAGTCTCCCGGGACAGAGGAGCAATCAGCCCCAGCATTTT; CDR3aa: CASSLPGQRSNQPQHF
abundance: .; j_gene: TRBJ1-6; v_gene: TRBV10-3; d_gene: TRBD1; CDR3nt: TGTGCCATCAGCCGGGACAGGGACAATTCACCCCTCCACTTT; CDR3aa: CAISRDRDNSPLHF
abundance: .; j_gene: TRBJ1-1; v_gene: TRBV19; d_gene: .; CDR3nt: TGTGCCAGTAGTATAACAGGTCTAACTGAAGCTTTCTTT; CDR3aa: CASSITGLTEAFF
abundance: .; j_gene: TRBJ2-5; v_gene: TRBV10-3; d_gene: .; CDR3nt: TGTGCCATCAGTGATAACAGGGCGGAGGAGACCCAGTACTTC; CDR3aa: CAISDNRAEETQYF
abundance: few; j_gene: TRBJ1-2; v_gene: TRBV7-9; d_gene: .; CDR3nt: TGTGCCAGCAGCTTGCGGCAGACGGAGGGCTACACCTTC; CDR3aa: CASSLRQTEGYTF
abundance: .; j_gene: TRBJ1-2; v_gene: TRBV27; d_gene: .; CDR3nt: TGTGCCAGCAGTTTAGGACAGCTCTATGGCTACACCTTC; CDR3aa: CASSLGQLYGYTF
abundance: .; j_gene: TRBJ1-1; v_gene: TRBV10-2; d_gene: TRBD1; CDR3nt: TGCGCCAGCAGTGAGTCACGTTCAGGGGGAGCTTTCTTT; CDR3aa: CASSESRSGGAFF
abundance: .; j_gene: TRBJ1-2; v_gene: TRBV19; d_gene: TRBD1; CDR3nt: TGTGCCAGTAGTAATAGACAGGGCGACTATGGCTACACCTTC; CDR3aa: CASSNRQGDYGYTF
abundance: .; j_gene: TRBJ1-6; v_gene: TRBV4-3; d_gene: TRBD1; CDR3nt: TGCGCCAGCAGCCAAGAGCGGACAGGGAGGAATTCACCCCTCCACTTT; CDR3aa: CASSQERTGRNSPLHF
abundance: .; j_gene: TRBJ1-5; v_gene: TRBV30; d_gene: .; CDR3nt: TGTGCCTGGAGTGAGCGTAATCAGCCCCAGCATTTT; CDR3aa: CAWSERNQPQHF
abundance: once; j_gene: TRBJ2-3; v_gene: TRBV5-1; d_gene: .; CDR3nt: TGCGCCAGCAGCACTGAGCCCTATAGCGCAGATACGCAGTATTTT; CDR3aa: CASSTEPYSADTQYF
abundance: .; j_gene: TRBJ2-2; v_gene: TRBV7-6; d_gene: .; CDR3nt: TGTGCCAGCAGCCCTCACGAATCGAGCCCCGGGGAGCTGTTTTTT; CDR3aa: CASSPHESSPGELFF
abundance: .; j_gene: TRBJ2-1; v_gene: TRBV5-1; d_gene: TRBD1; CDR3nt: TGCGCCAGCAGCTTGCAGACAGGGGAGACATACAATGAGCAGTTCTTC; CDR3aa: CASSLQTGETYNEQFF
abundance: .; j_gene: TRBJ1-3; v_gene: TRBV30; d_gene: TRBD1; CDR3nt: TGTGCCTGGACCAGGGACAGGGGGTCAGGAAACACCATATATTTT; CDR3aa: CAWTRDRGSGNTIYF
abundance: many; j_gene: TRBJ2-1; v_gene: TRBV10-2; d_gene: TRBD1; CDR3nt: TGCGCCAGCTCAGGACAGGGGGCGGGTGAGCAGTTCTTC; CDR3aa: CASSGQGAGEQFF
abundance: .; j_gene: TRBJ2-1; v_gene: TRBV7-9; d_gene: TRBD2; CDR3nt: TGTGCCAGCAGCTTAGGACTAGCGGACAATGAGCAGTTCTTC; CDR3aa: CASSLGLADNEQFF
abundance: .; j_gene: TRBJ2-5; v_gene: TRBV7-2; d_gene: TRBD2; CDR3nt: TGTGCCAGCAGCTCCAGACTAGCGGGGTCCGGGGCCCAGTACTTC; CDR3aa: CASSSRLAGSGAQYF
abundance: .; j_gene: TRBJ1-2; v_gene: TRBV4-1; d_gene: TRBD1; CDR3nt: TGCGCCAGCAGCCAAGCGGACAGGGTCGGCTACACCTTC; CDR3aa: CASSQADRVGYTF
abundance: few; j_gene: TRBJ2-2; v_gene: TRBV4-1; d_gene: .; CDR3nt: TGCGCCAGCAGCCAAGTTAGGGGCGACACCGGGGAGCTGTTTTTT; CDR3aa: CASSQVRGDTGELFF
abundance: .; j_gene: TRBJ2-5; v_gene: TRBV9; d_gene: TRBD2; CDR3nt: TGTGCCAGCAGCGTAGCTAGCGGGGGGGCCTCTTGGGAGACCCAGTACTTC; CDR3aa: CASSVASGGASWETQYF
abundance: .; j_gene: TRBJ2-1; v_gene: TRBV9; d_gene: TRBD1; CDR3nt: TGTGCCAGCTTCTCCCCAGGGGGCAGCCTCAATGAGCAGTTCTTC; CDR3aa: CASFSPGGSLNEQFF
abundance: .; j_gene: TRBJ1-6; v_gene: TRBV4-2; d_gene: TRBD1; CDR3nt: TGTGCCAGCAGCCAAGACACGGGACAGCTAACTAATTCACCCCTCCACTTT; CDR3aa: CASSQDTGQLTNSPLHF
abundance: .; j_gene: TRBJ2-1; v_gene: TRBV30; d_gene: .; CDR3nt: TGTGCCTGGAGTACGAATAACGACTTCTACTACAATGAGCAGTTCTTC; CDR3aa: CAWSTNNDFYYNEQFF
abundance: .; j_gene: TRBJ1-5; v_gene: TRBV4-3; d_gene: .; CDR3nt: TGCGCCAGCAGCCAATCTGCGGGTGGATACAATCAGCCCCAGCATTTT; CDR3aa: CASSQSAGGYNQPQHF
abundance: few; j_gene: TRBJ1-5; v_gene: TRBV6-5; d_gene: .; CDR3nt: TGTGCCAGCAGTTACTCCCTTGGCAATCAGCCCCAGCATTTT; CDR3aa: CASSYSLGNQPQHF
abundance: many; j_gene: TRBJ2-1; v_gene: TRBV6-2/TRBV6-3; d_gene: .; CDR3nt: TGTGCCAGCAGTTATTCCCCGGGACTGTCCAATGAGCAGTTCTTC; CDR3aa: CASSYSPGLSNEQFF
abundance: once; j_gene: TRBJ1-1; v_gene: TRBV12-5; d_gene: TRBD1; CDR3nt: TGTGCTAGTGGTCCCCGGGACAGGGGGTTCAGATTATCCCCGAACACTGAAGCTTTCTTT; CDR3aa: CASGPRDRGFRLSPNTEAFF
abundance: few; j_gene: TRBJ1-1; v_gene: TRBV27; d_gene: TRBD1; CDR3nt: TGTGCCAGCAAACCCGCGGGACAGCCAAACACTGAAGCTTTCTTT; CDR3aa: CASKPAGQPNTEAFF
abundance: .; j_gene: TRBJ1-2; v_gene: TRBV19; d_gene: .; CDR3nt: TGTGCCAGTAATTCGGACAGCCTAAACTATGGCTACACCTTC; CDR3aa: CASNSDSLNYGYTF
abundance: .; j_gene: TRBJ1-2; v_gene: TRBV5-1; d_gene: TRBD1; CDR3nt: TGCGCCAGCAGCCGGGACAGGGCTGGCTACACCTTC; CDR3aa: CASSRDRAGYTF
abundance: .; j_gene: TRBJ1-2; v_gene: TRBV6-5; d_gene: .; CDR3nt: TGTGCCAGCAGAACAGGGTATGGCTACACCTTC; CDR3aa: CASRTGYGYTF
abundance: once; j_gene: TRBJ1-1; v_gene: TRBV28; d_gene: .; CDR3nt: TGTGCCAGCACCCTCCTGGGAGGTGAAGCTTTCTTT; CDR3aa: CASTLLGGEAFF
abundance: .; j_gene: TRBJ2-2; v_gene: TRBV5-1; d_gene: TRBD1; CDR3nt: TGCGCCAGCAGCCCAAACAGGGGGCTAAGCACCGGGGAGCTGTTTTTT; CDR3aa: CASSPNRGLSTGELFF
abundance: .; j_gene: TRBJ1-4; v_gene: TRBV20-1; d_gene: .; CDR3nt: TGCAGTGCTAGTCACCCCCTGGGGGCTGAAAAACTGTTTTTT; CDR3aa: CSASHPLGAEKLFF
abundance: .; j_gene: TRBJ2-2; v_gene: TRBV3-1/TRBV3-2; d_gene: .; CDR3nt: TGTGCCAGCAGCCAATCGCGGTCCACCGGGGAGCTGTTTTTT; CDR3aa: CASSQSRSTGELFF
abundance: few; j_gene: TRBJ1-1; v_gene: TRBV10-3; d_gene: .; CDR3nt: TGTGCCATCAGTGAGGCGGTTCTGAACACTGAAGCTTTCTTT; CDR3aa: CAISEAVLNTEAFF